A single sample gave rise to the 6 T cell receptor beta chains below, sequenced in a study of blood T cells in healthy people across ages. A J-beta primer mix and a sample-barcoded 5' primer were used in a second PCR of about 7 to 12 cycles. TCRdb used MiXCR to reprocess the 5' RACE reads, holding one entry per CDR3 protein. The sample contains 650,000 to 950,000 distinct CDR3 sequences, around 45% of which appear only once. Source material: blood. The source is a man in his sixties in good health.

In its sample, this clonotype was seen once. V and J are TRBV6-1 and TRBJ2-7, with no clear D. Germline V gene lookup returns CDR1 MNHNS and CDR2 SASEGT. Trimming stripped 5 bases from V and 0 bases from J, with 17 bases between. The CDR3 has 16 residues. In DNA form, the CDR3 reads TGTGCCAGCAGTAGATCGCTGGCAGCGAGCTCCTACGAGCAGTACTTC. Its protein is CASSRSLAASSYEQYF.

The chain recombines TRBV20-1 with TRBJ2-2; 11 bases are shared with TRBD2. Germline values: CDR1 DFQATT, CDR2 SNEGSKA (reference sequence). V gave up 0 bases and J gave up 1 base; unmatched junction bases: 7. This CDR3 has 18 amino acids. Here the CDR3 reads CSARDRTSGGLNTGELFF. The DNA for the CDR3 is TGCAGTGCTAGAGATCGAACTAGCGGGGGCCTGAACACCGGGGAGCTGTTTTTT.

V gene TRBV12-3 or TRBV12-4 combines with J gene TRBJ2-4; possibly TRBD2 for D (5 bases). Trimming stripped 4 bases from V and 5 bases from J, with 9 bases between. The CDR3 has 13 residues. CDR3 DNA: TGTGCCAGCAGTTCCGGGAATGAAAACATTCAGTACTTC. Translating gives CASSSGNENIQYF.

The chain couples TRBV12-3 or TRBV12-4 to TRBJ2-3; weak D call: TRBD1 (6 bases). The CDR3 covers 14 residues. V was shortened by 3 bases and J by 5 bases, with 12 bases between the two germline ends. In DNA form, the CDR3 reads TGTGCCAGCAGTTTCACAGGGCTTGGAGATACGCAGTATTTT. It is translated as CASSFTGLGDTQYF.

This clonotype was picked up a small number of times. This rearrangement joins TRBV7-2 to TRBJ2-1; the D gene is possibly TRBD1 (6 bases). CDR3 size: 16 residues. V lost 2 bases, J lost 2 bases, and 13 bases lay in between. Germline V gene data show CDR1 as SGHTA and CDR2 as FQGNSA. CDR3 nucleotide sequence: TGTGCCAGCAGCTTAAGGACAGCTACTACCTACAATGAGCAGTTCTTC. Protein product: CASSLRTATTYNEQFF.

This clonotype appeared many times. The gene calls are TRBV3-1 and TRBJ1-2; 11 bases match TRBD1. The CDR3 sequence is 15 residues long. Germline CDR1 and CDR2: LGHDT and YNNKEL (reference sequence). Trimming removed 5 bases from V and 7 bases from J; junction bases left unmatched: 9. The CDR3 DNA reads as TGTGCCAGCAGCTACGCGGACAGGGGGCTTGGTGGCTACACCTTC. It is translated as CASSYADRGLGGYTF.